These 9 T cell receptor beta chains originate from one sample sequenced in a study of T cells in localized non-small cell lung cancer. Produced via immunoSEQ multiplex PCR; TCRdb's table is partial and in-frame only. The data show about 28,000 clones, approximately 84% seen once. The specimen comprised peripheral blood mononuclear cells, sampled before any cancer treatment. The receptors stem from a man aged 40 to 70 with stage III lung adenocarcinoma.

The chain links TRBV10-2 to TRBJ2-4, with 11 nucleotides matching TRBD1. The V segment lost 6 bases and the J segment 6 bases; nucleotides outside the gene matches: 4. The CDR3 sequence is 14 residues long. Germline V lookup: CDR1 WSHSY, CDR2 SAAADI. The CDR3 DNA reads as TGCGCCAGCAGATCCGGGACAGGGGGAAACATTCAGTACTTC. Protein sequence: CASRSGTGGNIQYF.

By share, this clone counts as medium-sized. The rearrangement links TRBV29-1 to TRBJ2-1; 12 bases fit TRBD1. J lost 0 bases, V lost 4 bases, and 7 bases had no gene match. The CDR3 has 17 amino acids. Germline values: CDR1 SQVTM, CDR2 ANQGSEA. In nucleotides, the CDR3 is TGCAGCGTTGGCGGGACAGGGGGCGCGAGCTCCTACAATGAGCAGTTCTTC. Translating it yields CSVGGTGGASSYNEQFF.

A few counts support this clone. The rearrangement joins TRBV6-1 to TRBJ1-1; D uncertain. V gave up 7 bases and J gave up 3 bases, with 15 bases separating them. The CDR3 extends over 14 amino acids. The germline gives CDR1 MNHNS, CDR2 SASEGT. CDR3 sequence: CASTGGSVYTEAFF. The CDR3, as DNA: TGTGCCAGCACCGGAGGGTCCGTTTACACTGAAGCTTTCTTT.

The chain carries TRBV30 and TRBJ2-1; no firm D call. This CDR3 has 14 residues. Germline V lookup: CDR1 GTSNPN, CDR2 SVGIG (reference sequence). Trimming took 4 bases from V and 2 from J, leaving 12 bases between them. The CDR3 region is CAWTRLITYNEQFF. For the CDR3, the DNA is TGTGCCTGGACCAGGCTCATAACCTACAATGAGCAGTTCTTC.

The chain uses TRBV2 and TRBJ2-1; TRBD2 agrees at 14 bases. This CDR3 spans 15 amino acids. CDR1 is SNHLY and CDR2 is FYNNEI in the germline V gene. The trim removed 6 bases at V and 9 bases at J, leaving 7 bases unmatched. DNA for the CDR3: TGTGCCAGCAGAGCCGGGACTAGCGGGAGAGGTGAGCAGTTCTTC. It translates to CASRAGTSGRGEQFF.

This chain joins TRBV5-1 and TRBJ2-4; D is undetermined. The CDR3 runs 14 residues. CDR1 is SGHRS and CDR2 is YFSETQ in the germline V gene. V shed 1 base and J shed 0 bases, with 5 bases lying between them. The CDR3 DNA reads TGCGCCAGCAGCTTGACGGCAGCCAAAAACATTCAGTACTTC. Residues: CASSLTAAKNIQYF. Based on the CDR3 plus reference TRBV5-1 and TRBJ2-4, the full variable domain is KAGVTQTPRYLIKTRGQQVTLSCSPISGHRSVSWYQQTPGQGLQFLFEYFSETQRNKGNFPGRFSGRQFSNSRSEMNVSTLELGDSALYLCASSLTAAKNIQYFGAGTRLSVL.

The chain carries TRBV6-1 and TRBJ2-7, with 9 bases that match TRBD1. The CDR3 is 12 amino acids. The V and J ends lost 6 bases and 6 bases, in that order; junction bases with no gene match: 3. The germline gives CDR1 MNHNS, CDR2 SASEGT. The CDR3 reads CASRGTGPEQYV. The CDR3 DNA reads TGTGCCAGCAGGGGGACAGGGCCCGAGCAGTACGTC.

The chain links TRBV7-9 to TRBJ2-3; unclear D gene. This CDR3 has 12 residues. CDR1 is SEHNR and CDR2 is FQNEAQ in the germline V gene (reference sequence). The V end was cut by 5 bases, the J end by 6 bases, with 9 bases between. The CDR3 DNA sequence: TGTGCCAGCAGCCCCTCGTACGATACGCAGTATTTT. This translates into CASSPSYDTQYF.

V gene TRBV1 combines with J gene TRBJ1-4. TRBV1 is a recognized pseudogene. This CDR3 contains 18 residues. CDR3 sequence (DNA): TGCACCAGCAGCCAAGATAGGTCAGATGAACCAACTAATGAAAAACTGTTTTTT. Translated: CTSSQDRSDEPTNEKLFF.